Listed here are 17 T cell receptor beta chains from one sample, sequenced in a study of T cells in Graves' hyperthyroidism and ophthalmopathy. Authors of the study amplified TCR beta CDR3 regions from RNA transcripts. First-round RT-PCR targeting the TCR CDR3 was performed with the HTBI primer set. One entry per CDR3 protein, called by TCRdb with MiXCR from the multiplex PCR reads. The sample lists hundreds of thousands of distinct CDR3 sequences; about 14% were seen once. Sequencing was performed on blood. The receptor set was obtained from a woman in her late teens or twenties with Graves' hyperthyroidism.

This clonotype occurred once. The chain carries TRBV10-3 and TRBJ2-1, with D perhaps assigned TRBD1 or TRBD2 (5 bases each). Trimming stripped 6 bases from V and 3 bases from J, with 18 bases between. The CDR3 totals 16 residues. Germline V gene sequence: CDR1 ENHRY, CDR2 SYGVKD. CDR3 bases: TGTGCCATCAGGCCCGCAGGGAGCCTCGGCTACAATGAGCAGTTCTTC. Translating it yields CAIRPAGSLGYNEQFF.

This clonotype was detected only a few times. V usage is TRBV6-5 and J usage is TRBJ2-5, with unresolved D. Germline-derived CDR1 and CDR2 are MNHEY and SVGAGI. V lost 2 bases to trimming and J lost 2 bases, with 6 bases between them. The CDR3 length is 13 residues. CDR3 DNA: TGTGCCAGCAGTTACGATGGGCAAGAGACCCAGTACTTC. Its protein product is CASSYDGQETQYF.

V is TRBV9 and J is TRBJ2-1; D unresolved. The germline gives CDR1 SGDLS, CDR2 YYNGEE. This CDR3 spans 15 amino acids. V lost 1 base to trimming and J lost 0 bases, with 8 bases between them. CDR3 sequence (DNA): TGTGCCAGCAGCGTATTAAGCCTCTCCTACAATGAGCAGTTCTTC. Translating it yields CASSVLSLSYNEQFF. The whole variable domain, remainder taken from reference TRBV9 and TRBJ2-1, is DSGVTQTPKHLITATGQRVTLRCSPRSGDLSVYWYQQSLDQGLQFLIQYYNGEERAKGNILERFSAQQFPDLHSELNLSSLELGDSALYFCASSVLSLSYNEQFFGPGTRLTVL.

There are a few counts of this clonotype. The chain recombines TRBV24-1 with TRBJ1-1; D is unresolved. CDR1 and CDR2 from the germline V gene are KGHDR and SFDVKD. V was trimmed by 3 bases and J by 4 bases, leaving 8 bases between them. The CDR3 consists of 13 residues. The CDR3 loop is CATSDGVSTEAFF. The CDR3 DNA reads TGTGCCACCAGTGATGGGGTAAGCACTGAAGCTTTCTTT.

A few counts support this clonotype. The chain joins TRBV24-1 to TRBJ2-2; D gene unclear. This CDR3 spans 13 amino acids. Germline values: CDR1 KGHDR, CDR2 SFDVKD. V was cut by 5 bases and J by 1 base, with 4 bases left in between. CDR3 nucleotide sequence: TGTGCCACCAGTGCCGGGAACACCGGGGAGCTGTTTTTT. Translating gives CATSAGNTGELFF.

This clonotype was seen at least ten times. The chain has TRBV13 and TRBJ1-1; TRBD1 might be the D (5 bases). Germline CDR1 reads PRHDT; CDR2 reads FYEKMQ (reference sequence). Trimming stripped 8 bases from V and 8 bases from J, with 21 bases between. CDR3 size: 14 residues. This CDR3 is CASGSTAPEPEAFF. The CDR3 DNA is TGTGCCAGCGGTTCGACAGCCCCCGAGCCGGAAGCTTTCTTT.

This clonotype showed up many times. This chain links TRBV10-3 with TRBJ2-7; 7 bases are shared with TRBD1. CDR3 length equals 14 residues. V trimming: 3 bases; J trimming: 7 bases; junction bases outside the gene matches: 9. Germline V gene lookup returns CDR1 ENHRY and CDR2 SYGVKD. The CDR3 DNA is TGTGCCATCAGTGATGGCAGGGGGACGCGGGAGCAGTACTTC. This sequence encodes CAISDGRGTREQYF.

This clonotype was detected a few times. This rearrangement joins TRBV19 to TRBJ2-1; 8 bases are a match to TRBD2. The CDR3 sequence is 16 residues long. Germline CDR1 reads LNHDA; CDR2 reads SQIVND (reference sequence). After removal of 7 bases from V and 9 bases from J, the junction contained 17 bases not matched to a gene. The CDR3 spells CASMVTSGFPVGEQFF. CDR3 bases: TGTGCCAGTATGGTAACTAGCGGATTTCCCGTGGGTGAGCAGTTCTTC.

This clonotype occurred a few times. This chain links TRBV12-3 or TRBV12-4 with TRBJ2-1; D is undetermined. There are 12 residues in the CDR3. Trimming removed 8 bases from V and 7 bases from J, with 12 bases in between. The CDR3 protein is CASSSPTNEQFF. DNA for the CDR3: TGTGCCAGCTCCTCCCCAACAAATGAGCAGTTCTTC.

This clonotype occurred many times. The gene calls are TRBV27 and TRBJ2-3, with 14 bases fitting TRBD2. V was pared by 2 bases and J by 6 bases, with 10 bases of the junction left unmatched. The germline gives CDR1 MNHEY, CDR2 SMNVEV (reference sequence). The CDR3 consists of 18 residues. The CDR3 sequence is CASSLRVKTSGRADTQYF. The CDR3 DNA reads TGTGCCAGCAGTTTAAGGGTGAAGACTAGCGGGAGGGCGGATACGCAGTATTTT.

The chain is built from TRBV7-3 and TRBJ2-1, with 7 bases lining up with TRBD1. The CDR3 consists of 15 residues. The germline CDR1 and CDR2 sequences are SGHTA and FQGTGA. Germline trimming cut 5 bases from V and 6 bases from J; bases unmatched to any gene: 10. The CDR3 region is CASSPRQGSGNEQFF. The CDR3 nucleotides read TGTGCCAGCAGCCCAAGACAGGGTTCCGGCAATGAGCAGTTCTTC.

This clonotype was observed at least ten times. The chain carries TRBV7-9 and TRBJ2-3, with 9 bases aligning to TRBD2. The CDR3 consists of 15 residues. Germline CDR1 SEHNR, CDR2 FQNEAQ (reference sequence). J gave up 4 bases and V 5 bases, and 7 bases lay outside the gene matches. The CDR3 region has the DNA TGTGCCAGCAGCCCCACTAGCGGGTCCCCAGATACGCAGTATTTT. Residues: CASSPTSGSPDTQYF.

The table lists this clonotype with a few counts. The chain employs TRBV5-1 and TRBJ2-5; 13 bases line up with TRBD2. CDR1 and CDR2 from the germline V gene are SGHRS and YFSETQ. The CDR3 runs 16 residues. V shed 2 bases and J 5 bases; nucleotides not matched to a gene: 6. CDR3 sequence (DNA): TGCGCCAGCAGCTTCGGACTAGCGGGAGATTACGAGACCCAGTACTTC. The encoded protein is CASSFGLAGDYETQYF.

This clonotype has at least ten counts. The chain carries TRBV20-1 and TRBJ2-7, with a tentative D call TRBD2 (6 bases). The CDR3 has 15 amino acids. Deletions cut 0 bases from V and 3 bases from J, with 15 bases between. Per the germline V gene, CDR1 is DFQATT and CDR2 is SNEGSKA (reference sequence). CDR3 amino acids: CSARDRGETDYEQYF. CDR3 nucleotide sequence: TGCAGTGCTAGAGACCGCGGGGAGACAGACTACGAGCAGTACTTC.

This clonotype was found once. V is TRBV29-1 and J is TRBJ2-7, with TRBD1 as a possible D gene (6 bases). Germline V lookup: CDR1 SQVTM, CDR2 ANQGSEA. The CDR3 sequence is 12 residues long. Trimming removed 7 bases from V and 2 bases from J, with 12 bases in between. CDR3 nucleotides: TGCAGCGCAGGGGTCGATCCCTACGAGCAGTACTTC. Its translation is CSAGVDPYEQYF.

This clonotype was counted a few times. V gene TRBV2 combines with J gene TRBJ2-5; D is possibly TRBD2 (5 bases). V gave up 8 bases and J gave up 2 bases, with 18 bases separating them. Germline assignment: CDR1 SNHLY and CDR2 FYNNEI. The CDR3 has 15 residues. CDR3 loop: CASGLERIRQETQYF. In DNA, the CDR3 is TGTGCCAGCGGACTCGAGAGGATTCGTCAAGAGACCCAGTACTTC.

CDR3 coding DNA: TGCAGTGCTCCTTTTATCACCCCGGGACAGGGTATCTACGAGCAGTACTTC. It encodes CSAPFITPGQGIYEQYF. The chain uses TRBV20-1 and TRBJ2-7; 9 nucleotides align to TRBD1. Germline values: CDR1 DFQATT, CDR2 SNEGSKA (reference sequence). The V and J ends lost 5 bases and 3 bases, in that order; junction bases with no gene match: 17. The CDR3 is made up of 17 amino acids.